This T cell receptor beta chain was obtained from a study of T cells in Graves' hyperthyroidism and ophthalmopathy. This clonotype was seen a handful of times. It was RNA transcripts that yielded the amplified TCR beta CDR3 regions. An initial round of RT-PCR targeting the TCR CDR3 relied on the HTBI primer set. TCRdb reanalysed the multiplex PCR reads using MiXCR and keeps one entry per CDR3 protein. This sample has some 370,000 distinct CDR3 sequences, with roughly 13% found just once. A patient was excluded if there was uncontrolled infection, other autoimmune disease, pregnancy or lactation. V was shortened by 6 bases and J by 0 bases, with 18 bases between the two germline ends. This CDR3 is 17 amino acids long. Per germline, CDR1 MNHNS and CDR2 SASEGT.

This chain links TRBV6-1 with TRBJ2-1, with TRBD1 as a possible D gene (5 bases). This sequence originates from a man in his fifties or sixties with Graves' ophthalmopathy. Input material: blood. As DNA, the CDR3 is TGTGCCAGCAGCCGTATGCAGGGTGCGAGCTCCTACAATGAGCAGTTCTTC. Translation gives CASSRMQGASSYNEQFF.